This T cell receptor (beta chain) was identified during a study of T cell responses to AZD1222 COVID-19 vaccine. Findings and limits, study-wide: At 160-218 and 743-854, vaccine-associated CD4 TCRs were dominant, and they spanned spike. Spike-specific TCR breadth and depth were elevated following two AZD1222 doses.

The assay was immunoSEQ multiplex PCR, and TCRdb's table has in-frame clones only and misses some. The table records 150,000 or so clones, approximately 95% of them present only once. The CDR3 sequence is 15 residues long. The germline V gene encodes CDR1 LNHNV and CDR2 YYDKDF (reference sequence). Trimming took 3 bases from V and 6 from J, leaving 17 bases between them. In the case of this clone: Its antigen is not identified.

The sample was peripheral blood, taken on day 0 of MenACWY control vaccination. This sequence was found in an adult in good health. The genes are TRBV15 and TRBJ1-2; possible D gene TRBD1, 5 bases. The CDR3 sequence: CATSSNGTLLDGYTF. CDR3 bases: TGTGCCACCAGCAGCAACGGGACCTTGCTCGATGGCTACACCTTC.